These T cell receptor beta chains were read from a single sample in a study of cytomegalovirus exposure and HLA in healthy donors. Assay: immunoSEQ multiplex PCR; the TCRdb copy retains only in-frame clones and omits some. The sample includes about 130,000 clones, 80% to 90% of them seen just once. The sequenced sample was PBMCs. These receptors all come from a woman aged 40 to 55 in good health and CMV-seropositive. Each CDR3 is given with its conserved first and last residue. A D gene is named only where the DNA matches it firmly. The size of a clone is reported for some rows only, either as once, few or many, or as a class for expanded clones.

v_call: TRBV5-6; d_call: TRBD1; clone_size: .; j_call: TRBJ2-5; cdr3_nt: TGTGCCAGCAACTTGGGACAGAGAGAGACCCAGTACTTC; cdr3_aa: CASNLGQRETQYF
v_call: TRBV7-9; d_call: TRBD1; clone_size: few; j_call: TRBJ1-4; cdr3_nt: TGTGCCAGCAGCTTTGGACAGGGTCGTGAAAAACTGTTTTTT; cdr3_aa: CASSFGQGREKLFF
v_call: TRBV27; d_call: .; clone_size: once; j_call: TRBJ2-5; cdr3_nt: TGTGCCAGCAGTCCCTTGTTGGGGGCCCAAGAGACCCAGTACTTC; cdr3_aa: CASSPLLGAQETQYF
v_call: TRBV29-1; d_call: TRBD2; clone_size: .; j_call: TRBJ2-7; cdr3_nt: TGCAGCACGAAGCGGGGACTAGCGGGAGACTACGAGCAGTACTTC; cdr3_aa: CSTKRGLAGDYEQYF
v_call: TRBV28; d_call: TRBD2; clone_size: .; j_call: TRBJ2-1; cdr3_nt: TGTGCCAGCAGTCTCCTAGCGGGAGGGGCCTACAATGAGCAGTTCTTC; cdr3_aa: CASSLLAGGAYNEQFF
v_call: TRBV14; d_call: TRBD1; clone_size: .; j_call: TRBJ2-1; cdr3_nt: TGTGCCAGCAGCCAAGAATGGACAGGGACGAATGAGCAGTTCTTC; cdr3_aa: CASSQEWTGTNEQFF
v_call: TRBV6-5; d_call: .; clone_size: .; j_call: TRBJ1-5; cdr3_nt: TGTGCCAGCCACAGCGGTGGGGGAGGGACCCAGCATTTT; cdr3_aa: CASHSGGGGTQHF
v_call: TRBV6-4; d_call: TRBD2; clone_size: once; j_call: TRBJ2-2; cdr3_nt: TGTGCCAGCAGTGACGCTACTAGCGCCCACACCGGGGAGCTGTTTTTT; cdr3_aa: CASSDATSAHTGELFF
v_call: TRBV5-1; d_call: .; clone_size: once; j_call: TRBJ2-1; cdr3_nt: TGCGCCAGCAGCTTGGGGGACAAGGATGAGCAGTTCTTC; cdr3_aa: CASSLGDKDEQFF
v_call: TRBV28; d_call: TRBD2; clone_size: .; j_call: TRBJ2-7; cdr3_nt: TGTGCCAGCAGGTACAGGTCGGGACTAGCGGGAGGGCCCTACGAGCAGTACTTC; cdr3_aa: CASRYRSGLAGGPYEQYF
v_call: TRBV11-2; d_call: .; clone_size: .; j_call: TRBJ2-1; cdr3_nt: TGTGCCAGCAGCTTGGGCGCCAGCGGGCAGTTCTTC; cdr3_aa: CASSLGASGQFF
v_call: TRBV4-1; d_call: .; clone_size: .; j_call: TRBJ2-7; cdr3_nt: TGCGCCAGCAGCCAAGATCCTTTCGGTTACGAGCAGTACTTC; cdr3_aa: CASSQDPFGYEQYF
v_call: TRBV6-1; d_call: TRBD1; clone_size: .; j_call: TRBJ1-2; cdr3_nt: TGTGCCAGCGGCAGGGACAGGTATGGCTACACCTTC; cdr3_aa: CASGRDRYGYTF
v_call: TRBV5-4; d_call: .; clone_size: .; j_call: TRBJ2-6; cdr3_nt: TGTGCCAGCAGCTTGATTCGTGGGGAGGACCCCTCTGGGGCCAACGTCCTGACTTTC; cdr3_aa: CASSLIRGEDPSGANVLTF
v_call: TRBV6-1; d_call: .; clone_size: .; j_call: TRBJ2-3; cdr3_nt: TGTGCCAGCAGTGTACTAGCTCCAGATACGCAGTATTTT; cdr3_aa: CASSVLAPDTQYF
v_call: TRBV5-1; d_call: .; clone_size: once; j_call: TRBJ2-2; cdr3_nt: TGCGCCAGCAGCTTAGAGCCGTCGTGGAGCACCGGGGAGCTGTTTTTT; cdr3_aa: CASSLEPSWSTGELFF
v_call: TRBV12-5; d_call: .; clone_size: few; j_call: TRBJ1-2; cdr3_nt: TGTGCTAGTGGTTTGTCGGACAGTCATGGCTACACCTTC; cdr3_aa: CASGLSDSHGYTF
v_call: TRBV2; d_call: TRBD1; clone_size: .; j_call: TRBJ1-1; cdr3_nt: TGTGCCAGCAGTGAAGCGCGGACAGGCCGAGCTGAAGCTTTCTTT; cdr3_aa: CASSEARTGRAEAFF
v_call: TRBV30; d_call: TRBD1; clone_size: .; j_call: TRBJ2-7; cdr3_nt: TGTGCCTGGAGTGGGAAGCGGGACAGGGTCTCCTACGAGCAGTACTTC; cdr3_aa: CAWSGKRDRVSYEQYF
v_call: TRBV14; d_call: TRBD2; clone_size: .; j_call: TRBJ2-1; cdr3_nt: TGTGCCAGCAGCCAAGGCTCCGGGACTAGCGGAAATGTGCTGTTCTTC; cdr3_aa: CASSQGSGTSGNVLFF
v_call: TRBV25-1; d_call: .; clone_size: once; j_call: TRBJ1-2; cdr3_nt: TGTGCCAGCAGTGATCCTCCTTACTATGGCTACACCTTC; cdr3_aa: CASSDPPYYGYTF
v_call: TRBV18; d_call: .; clone_size: .; j_call: TRBJ2-7; cdr3_nt: TGTGCCAGCTCATTCCCACGGGAATCGGTCTACGAGCAGTACTTC; cdr3_aa: CASSFPRESVYEQYF
v_call: TRBV11-2; d_call: .; clone_size: .; j_call: TRBJ1-5; cdr3_nt: TGTGCCAGCAGCTTGGGGGAGGGGGGCAATCAGCCCCAGCATTTT; cdr3_aa: CASSLGEGGNQPQHF
v_call: TRBV15; d_call: TRBD2; clone_size: .; j_call: TRBJ2-7; cdr3_nt: TGTGCCACCAGCAGAGATACTAGCGGGAGGATTCAGTACTTC; cdr3_aa: CATSRDTSGRIQYF
v_call: TRBV5-5; d_call: .; clone_size: .; j_call: TRBJ1-1; cdr3_nt: TGTGCCAGCAGCTTGGCCGAACAGAGGAACACTGAAGCTTTCTTT; cdr3_aa: CASSLAEQRNTEAFF
v_call: TRBV7-3; d_call: .; clone_size: .; j_call: TRBJ2-3; cdr3_nt: TGTGCCAGCAGCTTAGGCAGGCCAGTCACAGATACGCAGTATTTT; cdr3_aa: CASSLGRPVTDTQYF
v_call: TRBV4-3; d_call: .; clone_size: .; j_call: TRBJ2-7; cdr3_nt: TGCGCCAGCAGCCGAGGCAGAGATTCCTACGAGCAGTACTTC; cdr3_aa: CASSRGRDSYEQYF
v_call: TRBV18; d_call: .; clone_size: .; j_call: TRBJ1-1; cdr3_nt: TGTGCCAGCTCACCAAAGGACTGGAACACTGAAGCTTTCTTT; cdr3_aa: CASSPKDWNTEAFF
v_call: TRBV6-5; d_call: TRBD1; clone_size: .; j_call: TRBJ2-7; cdr3_nt: TGTGCCAGCAGTTCCGGGACAGGGAGCTCCTACGAGCAGTACTTC; cdr3_aa: CASSSGTGSSYEQYF
v_call: TRBV5-1; d_call: .; clone_size: .; j_call: TRBJ2-7; cdr3_nt: TGCGCCAGCAGCCTTACTAGCTCCTACGAGCAGTACTTC; cdr3_aa: CASSLTSSYEQYF
v_call: TRBV2; d_call: .; clone_size: .; j_call: TRBJ1-5; cdr3_nt: TGTGCCAGCAGTGAGCGGGTTGGTCAGCCCCAGCATTTT; cdr3_aa: CASSERVGQPQHF
v_call: TRBV29-1; d_call: .; clone_size: once; j_call: TRBJ2-7; cdr3_nt: TGCAGCGTTTTGCTCGGGAGCCTGGCGGTGCAGTACTTC; cdr3_aa: CSVLLGSLAVQYF
v_call: TRBV5-1; d_call: TRBD1; clone_size: .; j_call: TRBJ2-1; cdr3_nt: TGCGCCAGCAGCGCCCCCGGACAGGGGGCATACAATGAGCAGTTCTTC; cdr3_aa: CASSAPGQGAYNEQFF
v_call: TRBV27; d_call: TRBD1; clone_size: .; j_call: TRBJ1-5; cdr3_nt: TGTGCCAGCAGTCACGGGACAGGGGGCGCCCAGCCCCAGCATTTT; cdr3_aa: CASSHGTGGAQPQHF
v_call: TRBV2; d_call: TRBD1; clone_size: .; j_call: TRBJ2-7; cdr3_nt: TGTGCCAGCAGTGAGAGCGACAGGGGAACCTACGAGCAGTACTTC; cdr3_aa: CASSESDRGTYEQYF
v_call: TRBV19; d_call: TRBD1; clone_size: .; j_call: TRBJ1-5; cdr3_nt: TGTGCCAGTAGTGACGACAGGGGAGGTAGTCGTCAGCCCCAGCATTTT; cdr3_aa: CASSDDRGGSRQPQHF
v_call: TRBV2; d_call: .; clone_size: .; j_call: TRBJ2-5; cdr3_nt: TGTGCCAGCAGTGCCGAGAGGGGGGAGACCCAGTACTTC; cdr3_aa: CASSAERGETQYF
v_call: TRBV13; d_call: .; clone_size: few; j_call: TRBJ1-2; cdr3_nt: TGTGCCAGCAGCTTTTGGAGGTCTTCTAACTATGGCTACACCTTC; cdr3_aa: CASSFWRSSNYGYTF
v_call: TRBV23-1; d_call: TRBD1; clone_size: .; j_call: TRBJ1-2; cdr3_nt: TGCGCCAGCAGCCGGGACAGGGACGACTATGGCTACACCTTC; cdr3_aa: CASSRDRDDYGYTF
v_call: TRBV2; d_call: TRBD1; clone_size: .; j_call: TRBJ1-1; cdr3_nt: TGTGCCAGCAGTGCTGACAGGGACACTGAAGCTTTCTTT; cdr3_aa: CASSADRDTEAFF
v_call: TRBV5-1; d_call: TRBD2; clone_size: .; j_call: TRBJ2-1; cdr3_nt: TGCGCCAGCAGCTTGCCAGGACTAGCGGGAGGGAATGAGCAGTTCTTC; cdr3_aa: CASSLPGLAGGNEQFF
v_call: TRBV11-3; d_call: TRBD1; clone_size: .; j_call: TRBJ2-7; cdr3_nt: TGTGCCAGCAGAGGACAGGGTTACGAGCAGTACTTC; cdr3_aa: CASRGQGYEQYF
v_call: TRBV5-1; d_call: .; clone_size: once; j_call: TRBJ1-2; cdr3_nt: TGCGCCAGCAGCGGAACAGGAGAAGCTAACTATGGCTACACCTTC; cdr3_aa: CASSGTGEANYGYTF
v_call: TRBV7-2; d_call: TRBD1; clone_size: .; j_call: TRBJ1-2; cdr3_nt: TGTGCCAGCAGCTTAGCAATGGACAGGGGTAGATATGGCTACCCCTTC; cdr3_aa: CASSLAMDRGRYGYPF
v_call: TRBV4-1; d_call: .; clone_size: few; j_call: TRBJ1-2; cdr3_nt: TGCGCCAGCAGCCAAGAGATACTCACAGGTCCCTCTAATGGCTACACCTTC; cdr3_aa: CASSQEILTGPSNGYTF
v_call: TRBV5-1; d_call: TRBD2; clone_size: few; j_call: TRBJ2-1; cdr3_nt: TGCGCCAGCAGCCCACCACTGACTAGCGGGAATGAGCAGTTCTTC; cdr3_aa: CASSPPLTSGNEQFF
v_call: TRBV9; d_call: TRBD1; clone_size: .; j_call: TRBJ2-7; cdr3_nt: TGTGCCAGCAGCGCGACAGGGTCCTACGAGCAGTACTTC; cdr3_aa: CASSATGSYEQYF
v_call: TRBV7-9; d_call: TRBD1; clone_size: .; j_call: TRBJ2-7; cdr3_nt: TGTGCCAGCAGCTTAGGGGTCGGGACAGTACACGACGAGCAGTACTTC; cdr3_aa: CASSLGVGTVHDEQYF
v_call: TRBV7-9; d_call: TRBD1; clone_size: .; j_call: TRBJ1-1; cdr3_nt: TGTGCCAGCAGCTTAGGCGGGACAGGGGGCACTGAAGCTTTCTTT; cdr3_aa: CASSLGGTGGTEAFF
v_call: TRBV14; d_call: TRBD2; clone_size: .; j_call: TRBJ2-3; cdr3_nt: TGTGCCAGCAGCCAAATAGGACTAGACGATACGCAGTATTTT; cdr3_aa: CASSQIGLDDTQYF
v_call: TRBV6-4; d_call: TRBD1; clone_size: .; j_call: TRBJ2-1; cdr3_nt: TGTGCCAGCAGTGACTCATGGCAGGGGGCGGGGGAGCAGTTCTTC; cdr3_aa: CASSDSWQGAGEQFF
v_call: TRBV30; d_call: .; clone_size: .; j_call: TRBJ2-1; cdr3_nt: TGTGCCTGGAGTGTAGGAGCGGGCCAGACAAACAATGAGCAGTTCTTC; cdr3_aa: CAWSVGAGQTNNEQFF
v_call: TRBV11-3; d_call: TRBD1; clone_size: .; j_call: TRBJ2-7; cdr3_nt: TGTGCCAGCAGCTTAAGCGGGACAGGGGTTTACGAGCAGTACTTC; cdr3_aa: CASSLSGTGVYEQYF
v_call: TRBV7-9; d_call: .; clone_size: few; j_call: TRBJ2-7; cdr3_nt: TGTGCCAGCAGCTTAGTACTCTCGCCCGAGCAGTACTTC; cdr3_aa: CASSLVLSPEQYF
v_call: TRBV11-3; d_call: .; clone_size: .; j_call: TRBJ1-1; cdr3_nt: TGTGCCAGCAGCTTGGCCCCCAGGGGCACTGAAGCTTTCTTT; cdr3_aa: CASSLAPRGTEAFF
v_call: TRBV28; d_call: .; clone_size: .; j_call: TRBJ2-7; cdr3_nt: TGTGCCAGCAGCACTGGACAGAGTTCCTACGAGCAGTACTTC; cdr3_aa: CASSTGQSSYEQYF
v_call: TRBV27; d_call: TRBD2; clone_size: .; j_call: TRBJ2-1; cdr3_nt: TGTGCCAGCAGTGCGAGACTAGCGGGAGGGTCCTACAATGAGCAGTTCTTC; cdr3_aa: CASSARLAGGSYNEQFF
v_call: TRBV7-8; d_call: .; clone_size: .; j_call: TRBJ1-2; cdr3_nt: TGTGCCAGCAGCCCCGGGTCCGGCTACACCTTC; cdr3_aa: CASSPGSGYTF